The source of this T cell receptor beta chain is a study of blood T cell repertoires in COVID-19. Study-wide context: The United States, Italy and Spain were the sources of the acute and convalescent COVID-19 samples. PBMCs, B-cell-depleted T cells, or T cells were the source of the cDNA or gDNA that made up the material.

Original methodology: Amplification from reference gene primers served as the basis for estimated nucleated cell counts. Some clones are missing from TCRdb's copy, which holds only in-frame ones; the method was immunoSEQ multiplex PCR. That table gives V, J and clone size, and the DNA gave D and trimming. The top ten hold about 1.9% of the sample, which has 100,000 to 150,000 clones, roughly nine tenths seen once. This CDR3 has 14 amino acids. Germline CDR1 is MNHEY and CDR2 is SVGEGT. V lost 6 bases and J lost 4, with 16 bases in between. Followed longitudinally, the Seattle patients had been enrolled during active infection.

The sample consisted of peripheral blood. The sequence derives from a man in his forties or fifties with COVID-19, enrolled during active disease. The chain recombines TRBV6-2 or TRBV6-3 with TRBJ2-7, with D possibly TRBD2 on 5 matching bases. The CDR3 DNA reads TGTGCCAGCAGCCGACTCTCCACGGGGTACGAGCAGTACTTC. Its protein product is CASSRLSTGYEQYF.